This TCR beta chain came from a study of cytomegalovirus exposure and HLA in healthy donors (dated by TCRdb to between 2016 and 2019). Context from the whole study: An earlier analysis of some 600 of the donors reported about 300 Gb of sequence data and 95 million to 140 million unique TCR beta sequences obtained from about 170 million T cells. An early release that covered about 600 HLA-typed donors contained about 300 gigabases of sequencing data and approximately 85 million unique TCR sequences. Of the approximately 400 genotyped donors, approximately 83% fell in the genetic ancestry cluster associated with self-reported Caucasian donors. The study was designed to test whether signatures of past pathogen exposure could be identified by cataloging public T cell receptors. The study used immunosequencing to profile the T cell repertoires of more than 650 subjects and linked those repertoires to cytomegalovirus serostatus. A separate validation cohort of roughly 130 different subjects was used in addition to the 666-subject first cohort. To predict cytomegalovirus infection status, the study brought together high-throughput TCR immunosequencing, statistical association of individual TCRs with disease status, and machine learning. A later analysis re-analyzed previously published TCR beta repertoires from roughly 630 donors and added high-resolution HLA genotyping to study TCR occurrence patterns. The later analysis used no new phenotypic data to find candidate immune exposures, relying instead on TCR beta sequences and their occurrence across donors. An earlier analysis of several hundred of the donors used high-throughput TCR beta sequencing to judge whether each TCR beta V gene segment behaved as functional or pseudogenic. Donor age, sex, ethnicity and CMV serostatus were compiled together with the repertoire data. Genome-wide SNP genotypes for about 60% of the roughly 700 donors were used in a later genetic analysis, which treated that subset as a discovery cohort. Every repertoire in the discovery cohort had been generated on one and the same sequencing platform. HLA typing covered class I and class II loci at four-digit resolution. The number of typed donors differed by locus: roughly 620-630 for A, B, C, DRB1 and DQB1; approximately 530 for DQA1; about 600 for DPA1; and around 470 for DPB1. A handful of DR-DQ haplotypes were handled as single units for association and clustering because linkage in the cohort was strong. On average, 235,054 unique TCR beta nucleotide sequences were sequenced per donor among some 430 genotyped donors of the cohort, with roughly 18% of those sequences being non-productive. Overall study outcomes, separate from this receptor: Correlated functional status among segregating V segments might reflect linkage disequilibrium, but an unknown experimental factor could not be ruled out. Because some donors lacked HLA typing at each locus, the association tests relied only on the typed subset. A total of 150 or so TCR beta chains were listed by the study as associated with cytomegalovirus. It was suggested by the authors that the approach could potentially be generalized to other disease states and immunological phenotypes. In a later genetic analysis, fewer N-insertions in productive TCRs were reported among donors in an Asian-associated ancestry cluster than the approximately 630-donor mean. Across donors, most TCR sequences were observed very rarely, whereas some public TCRs were present in many individuals. The earlier analysis of 587 of the donors excluded 15 to 20 rarely observed V segments, including chromosome 9 orphons, because counts were too low. A further reported finding was that TCR beta sequences accurately predicted the HLA-A and HLA-B alleles for most subjects in the first cohort. Sequencing depth was assumed to be roughly uniform across donors in the presence/absence analyses, though that assumption may not hold. In a later analysis, TCR association rates were found to vary across HLA loci, with the most associated TCRs seen for DRB1 alleles and the fewest for HLA-C alleles. The 87-base-pair reads could not distinguish some IMGT-functional V segments, including TRBV6-2 and TRBV6-3, so those segments were excluded. Assigning TCR associations to individual alleles was difficult when HLA alleles, especially DR and DQ, strongly co-occurred. The cohort was sequenced for TCR beta chains only, and without alpha or paired-chain data the features that could be detected were limited. In a later analysis, several top co-occurrence clusters were reported to appear linked to parvovirus B19, influenza, CMV and Epstein-Barr virus. A cluster of highly shared sequence variants was judged likely to be a technical artifact of the sequencing pipeline. In a later analysis, HLA-associated TCR beta chains showed more clonal expansion and lower generation probabilities than non-associated chains that were equally common. In a later analysis, 15,000 to 20,000 TCR beta sequences were associated with specific HLA alleles at a false discovery rate of 0.05. In vitro tests confirmed that a few of the cytomegalovirus-associated TCR beta chains recognize cytomegalovirus antigens. Cytomegalovirus status was reported to be diagnosed by the classifier with high specificity and sensitivity in both the original and validation cohorts. For the cohort, immune exposure information was limited to CMV serostatus. Broadly in line with IMGT annotations, most TCR beta V segments showed up in productive rearrangements about 87% or about 30% of the time in an earlier analysis of approximately 600 of the donors. According to a later analysis, most CMV-associated TCR beta chains appeared to be HLA-restricted, and the HLA associations seemed to be driven largely by CMV exposure. An association between a missense DCLRE1C variant and V-gene and J-gene trimming of TCR beta chains was found in a later genetic analysis and replicated in an independent cohort.

On this clone: No antigen is known for it. No base qualities exist here, and no much larger clone lies one base off it.

The cohort consisted of approximately 690 healthy bone marrow donors. At the time of sampling, every cohort member was nominally healthy, though immune exposures that went unrecorded were likely present. The donor tested CMV seropositive, placing the donor among the approximately 310 seropositive members of the cohort. A peripheral blood sample was provided by each donor, and peripheral blood mononuclear cells were used for TCR beta sequencing. Genomic DNA was extracted from the blood cell samples with the Qiagen DNeasy Blood Extraction Kit. The library was produced with the immunoSEQ multiplex PCR assay. A mixture of 60 forward primers for TCR Vbeta segments and 13 reverse primers for TCR Jbeta segments was used in the multiplex PCR. A multiplex PCR assay on genomic DNA amplified the CDR3 region of rearranged TCR beta genes. On the Illumina HiSeq System, the amplified TCR beta libraries were sequenced as 87-base-pair reads. Per the source publication's procedure: In a later analysis, tens of millions of unique TCR beta chains were counted across the 650 to 700 repertoires, and roughly 11 million of these chains were shared by at least two donors. Raw reads were error-corrected and collapsed into unique sequences by a nearest-neighbor algorithm in which closely related sequences were merged to remove PCR and sequencing errors. CDR3 sequences were aligned to IMGT reference sequences to assign V, D and J gene segments. Each retained sequence needed at least a six-nucleotide match to both a V gene segment and a J gene segment. Rearrangements were classified as productive when the CDR3 lacked stop codons and remained in frame with V and J, and all other rearrangements were classified as non-productive. CDR3 was defined by IMGT convention, running from the second conserved V-encoded cysteine to the conserved J-encoded phenylalanine. Sequences without an unambiguous match to a single V gene segment were excluded from the earlier analysis of approximately 560 of the donors. An earlier analysis of 550 to 650 of the donors classified V segments as functional when productive rearrangements were above 56.7% and as segregating when the standard deviation between donors was above 5%. A statistical classification framework was built to diagnose cytomegalovirus status from the catalog of TCR beta chain sequences. V and J gene assignment, in a later analysis, came from comparing TCR nucleotide sequences with IMGT/GENE-DB human TR gene sequences. In a later analysis, CDR3 sequences and most-parsimonious VDJ recombination scenarios were assigned using the TCRdist pipeline. In a later analysis, every TCR beta chain was defined by the combination of its CDR3 amino acid sequence and its V-gene family, and reads without a unique V-gene family were dropped. In a later analysis, approximately 590 highly shared, low-generation-probability nucleotide sequences were removed to address suspected cross-contamination and a sequencing artifact. A later analysis calculated a clonal expansion index for each public chain from normalized within-repertoire ranks of inferred template counts. In a later analysis, generation probabilities were computed using a VDJ recombination model fitted to out-of-frame rearrangements, and the results were checked against IGoR. In a later analysis, TCR-TCR, TCR-HLA and TCR-CMV co-occurrence was scored with hypergeometric tests, and a repertoire-size bias correction was applied to TCR pairs. A later analysis estimated false discovery rates by permuting HLA or CMV assignments 20 times. In a later analysis, co-occurring TCRs were grouped using DBSCAN, and TCRdist sequence similarity was added for clustering within HLA-allele-positive subsets. Repertoires with fewer than 30,000 or more than 120,000 public chains, plus five repertoires with anomalous nucleotide sharing, were excluded from co-occurrence clustering. As stored in TCRdb, this immuneACCESS dataset retains in-frame rearrangements with V and J assigned. A fraction of the clones does not appear; measured against another copy, unresolved V genes explain less than half of the discrepancy, and the remainder lacks a known reason. That table supplies the V and J calls and clone size; D and trimming were determined from the DNA. The sample table shows around 150,000 clones, and more than 75% are seen once. The top ten hold more than 0.9% of the sample.

The germline V and J ends show losses of 4 bases and 3 bases respectively, and no gene match explains 11 bases of the junction. CDR1 and CDR2 were assigned from the germline V gene as SNHLY and FYNNEI. The CDR3 runs 16 amino acids, cysteine and phenylalanine included. Only the CDR3 portion is preserved as DNA: 48 bases, with reading frame beginning at the first base. Material: PBMCs. The clonotype originates from a girl aged 2 to 9 in good health and CMV-seropositive. This chain is built from TRBV2 and TRBJ2-7, with 8 bases matching TRBD1. The DNA sequence is TGTGCCAGCAGTGCGCCGTCGGGACAGGCAAACTACGAGCAGTACTTC. This encodes CASSAPSGQANYEQYF.